These 2 T cell receptor beta chains originate from one sample sequenced in a study of blood T cell repertoires in COVID-19. Only in-frame clones appear in the TCRdb table, and some are missing; sequencing was by immunoSEQ multiplex PCR. The sample includes a few hundred thousand clones, 85% of them seen just once. The material sequenced was peripheral blood. The source of these receptors is a woman aged 50 to 65 with active or convalescent COVID-19.

This rearrangement joins TRBV10-1 to TRBJ1-2; D not certain. The CDR3 spans 13 residues. Trimming cost V 2 bases and J 4 bases, with 8 bases left between them. Germline assignment: CDR1 WNHNN and CDR2 SYGVQD (reference sequence). The CDR3 DNA reads TGCGCCAGCAGTGAGACGCTAATCTATGGCTACACCTTC. It specifies CASSETLIYGYTF.

The chain combines TRBV13 with TRBJ2-2; 11 nucleotides match TRBD1. Germline V gives CDR1 PRHDT, CDR2 FYEKMQ (reference sequence). Trimming cost V 5 bases and J 6 bases; bases outside gene matches: 5. The CDR3 is 15 residues long. DNA of the CDR3: TGTGCCAGCAGCCCAGGGACAGGGGGAGCCGGGGAGCTGTTTTTT. Encoded protein: CASSPGTGGAGELFF.